This T cell receptor (beta chain) was identified in a study of blood T cell repertoires in COVID-19. In the study overall: Spain, Italy and the United States supplied samples that represented acute and convalescent COVID-19. PBMCs, B-cell-depleted T cells, or T cells provided the cDNA or gDNA that made up the material.

Original data processing: Reference gene primer amplification gave nucleated cell count estimates. The assay was immunoSEQ multiplex PCR, and TCRdb's table has in-frame clones only and misses some. V, J and clone size are those of that table, while D and trimming were read from the DNA. The sample has about 130,000 clones, about four fifths seen once; the top ten hold roughly 10%. The CDR3 length is 15 residues. From germline, CDR1 is MGHRA and CDR2 YSYEKL. J lost 10 bases, V lost 0 bases, and 8 bases had no gene match. This chain links TRBV4-1 with TRBJ2-1, with 8 bases identical to TRBD1. This receptor was taken from a man aged 35-49 years with active or convalescent COVID-19. The sample comprised peripheral blood. This chain's CDR3 is CASSQEGDRSSEQFF. CDR3 nucleotide sequence: TGCGCCAGCAGCCAAGAAGGGGACAGGTCATCCGAGCAGTTCTTC.